The entry below describes one T cell receptor (beta chain). This sample stems from a study of blood T cell repertoires in COVID-19. In the study overall: Researchers got acute and convalescent COVID-19 samples from the United States, Italy and Spain.

Method: immunoSEQ multiplex PCR; TCRdb's copy keeps in-frame clones and lacks some. Of nearly 110,000 clones in the sample, around four fifths were seen once. This CDR3 is 14 amino acids long. After removal of 4 bases from V and 6 bases from J, the junction contained 8 bases not matched to a gene. Germline V gives CDR1 SGHDN, CDR2 FVKESK. This receptor was obtained from a man aged 65 to 79 with acute or convalescent COVID-19. Sequences were obtained from peripheral blood. The rearrangement joins TRBV14 to TRBJ1-2; 7 positions agree with TRBD1. CDR3 DNA: TGTGCCAGCAGCCTCCAGGACAGGCCCAATGGCTACACCTTC. This encodes CASSLQDRPNGYTF.